The 18 T cell receptor beta chains presented below share a single source sample, sequenced in a study of blood T cell repertoires in COVID-19. Measured with immunoSEQ multiplex PCR; TCRdb has only the in-frame clones, and not every one. Here the sample spans 300,000 to 350,000 clones, about 87% being singletons. Material for sequencing was PBMCs or T cells enriched from blood (not recorded which). These receptors were collected from a young man who had recovered from COVID-19.

This chain uses TRBV25-1 with TRBJ2-2; no reliable D call. Germline CDR1 is MGHDK and CDR2 is SYGVNS. The CDR3 extends over 11 amino acids. V gave up 5 bases and J gave up 10 bases, with 8 bases separating them. The CDR3 DNA reads TGTGCCAGCAGTCCCTACGAGGAGCTGTTTTTT. The encoded protein is CASSPYEELFF.

This chain connects TRBV16 to TRBJ2-7; D possibly corresponds to TRBD1 (5 bases). Germline V lookup: CDR1 KGHSY, CDR2 FQNENV. Deletions cut 1 base from V and 2 bases from J, with 15 bases between. The CDR3 extends over 16 amino acids. CDR3 loop: CASSQYSAGSAYEQYF. CDR3 DNA sequence: TGTGCCAGCAGCCAATATTCGGCAGGGTCAGCCTACGAGCAGTACTTC.

The chain links TRBV13 to TRBJ1-2; TRBD1 matches at 7 bases. CDR1 PRHDT and CDR2 FYEKMQ come from the germline V gene (reference sequence). The ends lost 5 bases at V and 8 bases at J; junction bases unmatched: 8. The CDR3 is 13 amino acids. The CDR3 coding sequence is TGTGCCAGCAGCATACAGGGGAGAGACGGCTACACCTTC. Its translation: CASSIQGRDGYTF.

The chain recombines TRBV6-5 with TRBJ2-3; 10 bases agree with TRBD2. Trimming at V came to 2 bases and at J to 4 bases, leaving 0 bases not matched to a gene. The germline CDR1 and CDR2 sequences are MNHEY and SVGAGI. The CDR3 contains 14 residues. The CDR3 is CASSYGTSADTQYF. The CDR3 DNA reads TGTGCCAGCAGTTACGGGACTAGCGCAGATACGCAGTATTTT.

The chain's CDR3 is CASSQVDREHGYTF. The CDR3 DNA is TGTGCCAGCAGCCAAGTCGACAGGGAACATGGCTACACCTTC. The chain links TRBV3-1 (or the pseudogene TRBV3-2) to TRBJ1-2; 7 bases align to TRBD1. J lost 6 bases, V lost 1 base, and 5 bases had no gene match. The CDR3 spans 14 residues. Germline lookup yields CDR1 LGHDT and CDR2 YNNKEL (reference sequence).

V is TRBV19 and J is TRBJ2-7; the D gene is possibly TRBD2 (6 bases). V gave up 5 bases and J gave up 2 bases, with 16 bases separating them. The germline V gene encodes CDR1 LNHDA and CDR2 SQIVND (reference sequence). The CDR3 is made up of 15 amino acids. CDR3 sequence (DNA): TGTGCCAGTAGTGCCGGGACTCAAACCCCCTACGAGCAGTACTTC. It yields the protein CASSAGTQTPYEQYF.

V and J are TRBV5-1 and TRBJ2-1, with D perhaps matching TRBD2 (5 bases). Germline V gene lookup returns CDR1 SGHRS and CDR2 YFSETQ. The CDR3 has 14 residues. Trimming left V 4 bases short and J 7 bases short, with 15 bases between. As DNA, the CDR3 is TGCGCCAGCAGCGATCAAACTCGGGAAAATGAGCAGTTCTTC. Its protein is CASSDQTRENEQFF.

This chain connects TRBV5-6 to TRBJ1-6; TRBD1 aligns across 10 bases. V gave up 4 bases and J gave up 14 bases; unmatched junction bases: 9. This CDR3 region has 14 residues. Germline V lookup: CDR1 SGHDT, CDR2 YYEEEE. CDR3 sequence: CASSEDRGKGALHF. The CDR3 DNA is TGTGCCAGCAGCGAGGACAGGGGGAAGGGGGCCCTCCACTTT.

This clone came up once. The rearrangement links TRBV3-1 (or the pseudogene TRBV3-2) to TRBJ1-2; maybe TRBD1 (5 bases). The germline gives CDR1 LGHDT, CDR2 YNNKEL (reference sequence). The CDR3 extends over 13 amino acids. With 4 bases removed from V and 2 bases from J, the gap between germline ends came to 8 bases. CDR3 coding DNA: TGTGCCAGCAGCCGGCGGGGGAACTATGGCTACACCTTC. It encodes CASSRRGNYGYTF.

J is TRBJ2-4 and V is TRBV4-1; 12 bases line up with TRBD2. V was pared by 4 bases and J by 4 bases, with 5 bases of the junction left unmatched. Germline loops: CDR1 MGHRA, CDR2 YSYEKL. This CDR3 region has 16 residues. This CDR3 is CASSPSGGAEKNIQYF. The CDR3 DNA follows: TGCGCCAGCAGCCCTAGCGGGGGGGCCGAGAAAAACATTCAGTACTTC.

A few counts support this clone. The rearrangement links TRBV30 to TRBJ1-1; TRBD1 aligns across 9 bases. Germline V gives CDR1 GTSNPN, CDR2 SVGIG (reference sequence). V was clipped by 0 bases and J by 5 bases; unmatched bases: 7. There are 15 residues in the CDR3. The CDR3 DNA reads as TGTGCCTGGAGTGTACTACAGGGGGCCGAAACTGAAGCTTTCTTT. This translates into CAWSVLQGAETEAFF.

The V call is TRBV11-2, the J call TRBJ1-2; TRBD1 matches at 10 bases. Germline lookup yields CDR1 SGHAT and CDR2 FQNNGV. This CDR3 contains 15 residues. The V segment lost 5 bases and the J segment 10 bases; nucleotides outside the gene matches: 13. CDR3 nucleotide sequence: TGTGCCAGCAGCGATGTTGGGGGACAGGGGCATGACTACACCTTC. Amino acid sequence: CASSDVGGQGHDYTF.

The CDR3 DNA sequence: TGTGCCAGCAGCTTGGTCCTGGGCAATTCACCCCTCCACTTT. Amino acid sequence: CASSLVLGNSPLHF. The chain carries TRBV5-5 and TRBJ1-6; D uncertain. The germline V gene has CDR1 SGHKS and CDR2 YYEKEE (reference sequence). V lost 0 bases to trimming and J lost 7 bases, with 8 bases between them. This CDR3 comprises 14 residues.

V gene TRBV6-2 or TRBV6-3 combines with J gene TRBJ1-2; possible D gene TRBD1, 6 bases. The CDR3 loop spans 15 amino acids. V was shortened by 6 bases and J by 3 bases, with 17 bases between the two germline ends. CDR1 is MNHEY, CDR2 SVGEGT, per germline. CDR3 sequence (DNA): TGTGCCAGCAGACCTAGGAGGGGGGGTGACTATGGCTACACCTTC. This codes for CASRPRRGGDYGYTF.

The CDR3 nucleotides read TGCGCCAGCAGTTTTCAGGGGACCGGTGAGCAGTTCTTC. It translates to CASSFQGTGEQFF. V usage is TRBV10-1 and J usage is TRBJ2-1, with D tentatively TRBD1 (6 bases). CDR3 length: 13 amino acids. Between the trimmed V and J ends, which lost 5 bases and 9 bases, there was a span of 14 bases. The germline V gene has CDR1 WNHNN and CDR2 SYGVQD (reference sequence).

The V gene is TRBV12-3 or TRBV12-4, the J gene TRBJ1-1; D is unresolved. The CDR3 totals 11 residues. Trimming pared 5 bases from V and 3 bases from J, leaving 4 bases between. The DNA for the CDR3 is TGTGCCAGCAGTCCGTACACTGAAGCTTTCTTT. Translation gives CASSPYTEAFF.

This clone was detected once. This sequence joins TRBV10-3 and TRBJ1-1, with 9 bases lining up with TRBD1. The CDR3 is made up of 14 amino acids. Losses at the gene ends were 4 bases for V and 4 bases for J; bases not matched to a gene: 4. In germline, CDR1 is ENHRY, CDR2 SYGVKD. CDR3 DNA: TGTGCCATCAGTGGACAGGGGGTGGCCACTGAAGCTTTCTTT. This sequence encodes CAISGQGVATEAFF.

This chain joins TRBV28 and TRBJ2-7, with 9 nucleotides matching TRBD2. Trimming at V came to 7 bases and at J to 0 bases, leaving 7 bases not matched to a gene. CDR1 and CDR2 (germline): MDHEN, SYDVKM. CDR3 length: 15 residues. CDR3 DNA: TGTGCCAGCAACGAACGGCGGGGGGGCTCCTACGAGCAGTACTTC. Translation: CASNERRGGSYEQYF. Filled out from reference TRBV28 and TRBJ2-7, the complete variable domain reads DVKVTQSSRYLVKRTGEKVFLECVQDMDHENMFWYRQDPGLGLRLIYFSYDVKMKEKGDIPEGYSVSREKKERFSLILESASTNQTSMYLCASNERRGGSYEQYFGPGTRLTVT.